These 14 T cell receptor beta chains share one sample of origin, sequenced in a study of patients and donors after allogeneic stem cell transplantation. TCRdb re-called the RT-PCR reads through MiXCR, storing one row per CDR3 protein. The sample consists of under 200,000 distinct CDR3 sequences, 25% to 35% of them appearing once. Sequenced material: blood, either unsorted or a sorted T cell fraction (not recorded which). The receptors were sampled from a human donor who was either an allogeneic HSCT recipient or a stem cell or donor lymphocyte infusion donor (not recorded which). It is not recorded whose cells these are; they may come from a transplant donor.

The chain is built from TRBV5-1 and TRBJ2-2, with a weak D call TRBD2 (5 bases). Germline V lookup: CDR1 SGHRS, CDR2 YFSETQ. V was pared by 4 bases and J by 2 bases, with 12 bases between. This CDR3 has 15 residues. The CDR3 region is CASSRWTGNTGELFF. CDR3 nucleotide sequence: TGCGCCAGCAGCCGGTGGACTGGAAACACCGGGGAGCTGTTTTTT.

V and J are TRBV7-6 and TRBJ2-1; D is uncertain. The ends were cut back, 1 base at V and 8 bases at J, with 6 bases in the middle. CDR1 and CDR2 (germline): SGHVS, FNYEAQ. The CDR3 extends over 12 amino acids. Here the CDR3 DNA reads TGTGCCAGCAGCTTAGTGGCCGATGAGCAGTTCTTC. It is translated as CASSLVADEQFF.

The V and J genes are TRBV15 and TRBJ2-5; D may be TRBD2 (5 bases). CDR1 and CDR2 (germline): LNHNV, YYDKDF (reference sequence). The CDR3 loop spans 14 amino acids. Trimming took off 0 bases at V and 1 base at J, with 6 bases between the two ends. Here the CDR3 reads CATSRDLAQETQYF. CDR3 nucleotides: TGTGCCACCAGCAGAGATCTAGCCCAAGAGACCCAGTACTTC.

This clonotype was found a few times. The CDR3 here is CSARDPWGHNYGYTF. Here the CDR3 DNA reads TGCAGTGCTAGAGACCCTTGGGGACATAACTATGGCTACACCTTC. V gene TRBV20-1 combines with J gene TRBJ1-2; D perhaps matches TRBD1 (6 bases). Trimming took off 0 bases at V and 1 base at J, with 12 bases between the two ends. This CDR3 is built from 15 residues. Germline CDR1 reads DFQATT; CDR2 reads SNEGSKA (reference sequence).

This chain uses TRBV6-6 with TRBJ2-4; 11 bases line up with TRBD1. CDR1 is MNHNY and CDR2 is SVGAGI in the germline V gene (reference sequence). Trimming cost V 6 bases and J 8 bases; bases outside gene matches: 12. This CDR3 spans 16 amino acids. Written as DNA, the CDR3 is TGTGCCAGCAGGTACCCGGGACAGGGGGATGCGGACATTCAGTACTTC. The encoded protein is CASRYPGQGDADIQYF.

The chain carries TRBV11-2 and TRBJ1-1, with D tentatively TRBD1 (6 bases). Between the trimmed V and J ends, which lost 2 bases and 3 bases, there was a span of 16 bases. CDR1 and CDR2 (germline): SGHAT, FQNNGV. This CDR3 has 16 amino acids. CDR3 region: CASSLKGGNLDTEAFF. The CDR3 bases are TGTGCCAGCAGCTTAAAGGGGGGGAATTTGGACACTGAAGCTTTCTTT.

CDR3 sequence reads: CASSPRRGPNVLTF. The CDR3 DNA reads as TGTGCCAGCAGCCCAAGGCGGGGACCCAACGTCCTGACTTTC. J is TRBJ2-6 and V is TRBV2, with D perhaps matching TRBD2 (6 bases). Trimming took 6 bases from V and 8 from J, leaving 14 bases between them. CDR1 SNHLY and CDR2 FYNNEI come from the germline V gene. This CDR3 contains 14 residues.

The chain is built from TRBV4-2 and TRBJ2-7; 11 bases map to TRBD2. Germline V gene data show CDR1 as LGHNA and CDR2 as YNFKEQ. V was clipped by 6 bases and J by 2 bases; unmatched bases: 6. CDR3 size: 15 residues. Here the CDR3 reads CASRPGTSGTYEQYF. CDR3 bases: TGTGCCAGCAGGCCCGGGACTAGCGGTACCTACGAGCAGTACTTC.

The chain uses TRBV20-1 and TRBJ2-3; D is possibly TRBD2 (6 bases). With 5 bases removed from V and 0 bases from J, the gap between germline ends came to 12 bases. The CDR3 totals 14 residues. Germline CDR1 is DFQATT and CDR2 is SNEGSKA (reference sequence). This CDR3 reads CSAGVAGSTDTQYF. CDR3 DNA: TGCAGTGCTGGGGTGGCGGGAAGCACAGATACGCAGTATTTT.

In DNA, the CDR3 is TGCAGTGCCAAGTATGCCGGGGAGCTGTTTTTT. Encoded protein: CSAKYAGELFF. The chain employs TRBV20-1 and TRBJ2-2; D is undetermined. Germline V lookup: CDR1 DFQATT, CDR2 SNEGSKA (reference sequence). The ends were cut back, 6 bases at V and 6 bases at J, with 8 bases in the middle. The CDR3 covers 11 residues.

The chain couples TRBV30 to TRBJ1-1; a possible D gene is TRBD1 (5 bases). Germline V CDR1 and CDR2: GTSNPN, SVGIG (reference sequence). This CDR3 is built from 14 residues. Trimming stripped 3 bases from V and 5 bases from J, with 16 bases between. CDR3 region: CAWSPGLPRTEAFF. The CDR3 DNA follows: TGTGCCTGGAGCCCAGGGCTCCCCCGGACTGAAGCTTTCTTT.

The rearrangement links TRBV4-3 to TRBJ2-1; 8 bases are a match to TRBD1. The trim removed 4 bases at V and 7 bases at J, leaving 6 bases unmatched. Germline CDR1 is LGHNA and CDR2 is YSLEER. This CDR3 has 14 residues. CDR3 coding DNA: TGCGCCAGCAGCCGCCTCGGACAGGGAAATGAGCAGTTCTTC. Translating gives CASSRLGQGNEQFF.

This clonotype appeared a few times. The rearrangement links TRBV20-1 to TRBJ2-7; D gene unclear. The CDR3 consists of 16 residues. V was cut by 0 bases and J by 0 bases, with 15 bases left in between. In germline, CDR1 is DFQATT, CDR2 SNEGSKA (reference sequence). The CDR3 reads CSARDLNSLSSYEQYF. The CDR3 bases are TGCAGTGCTAGAGATCTGAACAGCCTCAGCTCCTACGAGCAGTACTTC.

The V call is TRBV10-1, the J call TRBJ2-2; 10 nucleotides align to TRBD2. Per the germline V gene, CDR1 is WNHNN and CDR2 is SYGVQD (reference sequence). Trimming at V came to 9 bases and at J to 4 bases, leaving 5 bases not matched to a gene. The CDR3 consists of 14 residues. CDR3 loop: CASATSGPTGELFF. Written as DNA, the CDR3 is TGCGCCAGTGCGACTAGCGGGCCCACCGGGGAGCTGTTTTTT.